The present T cell receptor (beta chain) was sequenced within a study of cytomegalovirus exposure and HLA in healthy donors. PCR used 60 Vbeta primers and 13 Jbeta primers. This table comes from immunoSEQ multiplex PCR, and its TCRdb copy is limited to in-frame clones, with some not included. Of 200,000 to 250,000 clones in the sample, about 83% were seen once. V dropped 0 bases and J dropped 12 bases, with 12 bases sitting between them. CDR3 length: 14 amino acids. Germline lookup yields CDR1 SGHTA and CDR2 FQGTGA. Regarding this clone: The antigen is unknown.

Study results and caveats: Altogether, about 160 TCR beta chains were recorded as cytomegalovirus-associated. DRB1 had the most TCR associations and HLA-C the fewest, a later analysis found, with rates varying by HLA locus.

The clonotype originates from a girl aged 10-17 years in good health and CMV-seronegative. The sample consisted of PBMCs. This sequence joins TRBV7-3 and TRBJ1-6; D is undetermined. CDR3 protein: CASSLTALPGPLHF. CDR3 in DNA: TGTGCCAGCAGCTTAACTGCCCTGCCGGGACCCCTCCACTTT.